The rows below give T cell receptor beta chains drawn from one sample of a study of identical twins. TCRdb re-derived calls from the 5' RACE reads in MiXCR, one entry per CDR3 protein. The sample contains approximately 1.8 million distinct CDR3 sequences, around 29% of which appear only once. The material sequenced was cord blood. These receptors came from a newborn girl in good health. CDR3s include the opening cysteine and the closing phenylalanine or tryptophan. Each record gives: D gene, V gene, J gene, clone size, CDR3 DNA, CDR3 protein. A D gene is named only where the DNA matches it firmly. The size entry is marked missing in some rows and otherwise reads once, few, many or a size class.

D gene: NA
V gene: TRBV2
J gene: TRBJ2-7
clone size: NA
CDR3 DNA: TGTGCCAGCAGGGCTGGGACTTCTTTCTACGAGCAGTACTTC
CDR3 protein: CASRAGTSFYEQYF

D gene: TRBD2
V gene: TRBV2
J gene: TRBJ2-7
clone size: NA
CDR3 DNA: TGTGCCAGCAGTGACCCTAGCGGGGGTCTACTCAATGAGCAGTACTTC
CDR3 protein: CASSDPSGGLLNEQYF

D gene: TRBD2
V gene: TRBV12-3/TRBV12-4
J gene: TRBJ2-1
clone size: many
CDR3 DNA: TGTGCCAGCAGCCGCGGACTAGCCTACAATGAGCAGTTCTTC
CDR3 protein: CASSRGLAYNEQFF

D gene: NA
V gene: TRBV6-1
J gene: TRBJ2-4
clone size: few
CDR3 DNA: TGTGCCAGCAGTGAAGCCTTAGCCGGGGCCCAAAACATTCAGTACTTC
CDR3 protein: CASSEALAGAQNIQYF

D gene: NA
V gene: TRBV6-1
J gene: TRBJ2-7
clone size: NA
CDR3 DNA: TGTGCCAGCAGTGGTACACTAGCAACCGAGCAGTACTTC
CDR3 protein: CASSGTLATEQYF

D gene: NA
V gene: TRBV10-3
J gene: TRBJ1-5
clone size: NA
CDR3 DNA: TGTGCCATCAGCCCAGGGACGGCGGGCAATCAGCCCCAGCATTTT
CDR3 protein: CAISPGTAGNQPQHF

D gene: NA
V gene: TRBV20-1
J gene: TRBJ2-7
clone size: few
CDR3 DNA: TGCAGTGTCTTGGTTAGCTTTGTGGTTAGCGGAAGCTCCTACGAGCAGTACTTC
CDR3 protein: CSVLVSFVVSGSSYEQYF

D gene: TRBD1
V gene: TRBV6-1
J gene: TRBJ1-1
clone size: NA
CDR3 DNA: TGTGCCAGCAGTGGAGGGACAGGGGGAAACACTAAAGCTTTCTTT
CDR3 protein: CASSGGTGGNTKAFF

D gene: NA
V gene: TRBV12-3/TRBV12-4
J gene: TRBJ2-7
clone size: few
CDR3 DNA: TGTGCCAGCAGTTTTAATCCCCACGAGCAGTACTTC
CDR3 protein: CASSFNPHEQYF

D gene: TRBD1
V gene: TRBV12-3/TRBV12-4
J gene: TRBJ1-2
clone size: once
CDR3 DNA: TGTGCCAGCAGTCTAGGACAGGGAGAGTCCTATGGCTACACCTTC
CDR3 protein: CASSLGQGESYGYTF

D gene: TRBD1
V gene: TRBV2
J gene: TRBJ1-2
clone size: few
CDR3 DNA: TGTGCCAGACCGGGACAGGGTGCTAACTATGGCTACACCTTC
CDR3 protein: CARPGQGANYGYTF

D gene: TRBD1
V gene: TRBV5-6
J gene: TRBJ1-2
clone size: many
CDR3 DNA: TGTGCCAGCAGCTTACCGGACAGGGCCTACTATGGCTACACCTTC
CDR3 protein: CASSLPDRAYYGYTF

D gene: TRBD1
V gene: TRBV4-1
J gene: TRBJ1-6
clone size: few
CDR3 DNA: TGCGCCAGCAGCCCGGGACAGGGTATTAATTCACCCCTCCACTTT
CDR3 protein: CASSPGQGINSPLHF

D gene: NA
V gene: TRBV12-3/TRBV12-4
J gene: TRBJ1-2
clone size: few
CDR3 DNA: TGTGCCAGCCAGGCTCGGACAGCCTATGGCTACACCTTC
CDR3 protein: CASQARTAYGYTF

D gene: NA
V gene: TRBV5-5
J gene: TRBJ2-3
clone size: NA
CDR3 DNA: TGCGCCAGCAGCGGCGGACACGGAACTTCCACAGATACGCAGTATTTT
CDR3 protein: CASSGGHGTSTDTQYF

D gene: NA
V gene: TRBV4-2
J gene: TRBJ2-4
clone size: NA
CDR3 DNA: TGTGCCAGCAGCCCGACACAAGGACTGCAGTACTTC
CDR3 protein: CASSPTQGLQYF

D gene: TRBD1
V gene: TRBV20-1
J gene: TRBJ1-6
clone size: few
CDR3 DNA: TGCAGTGCTAAGGACGACAGGGTGAGATCACCCCTCCACTTT
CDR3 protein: CSAKDDRVRSPLHF

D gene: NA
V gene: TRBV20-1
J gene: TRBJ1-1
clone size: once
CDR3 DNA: TGCAGGGCTTTAGGGTACACTGAAGCTTTCTTT
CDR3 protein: CRALGYTEAFF

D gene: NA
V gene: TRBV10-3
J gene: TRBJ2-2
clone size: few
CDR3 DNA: TGTGCCATCAGTGAGGCCCCCCTCCGGGAGCTGTTTTTT
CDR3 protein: CAISEAPLRELFF

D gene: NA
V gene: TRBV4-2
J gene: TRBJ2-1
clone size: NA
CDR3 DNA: TGTGCCAGCAGCCAAGATGGGGTAGCCGAGGAGCAGTTCTTC
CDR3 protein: CASSQDGVAEEQFF

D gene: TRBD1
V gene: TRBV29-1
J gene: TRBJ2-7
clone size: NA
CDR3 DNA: TGCAGCGTCCTCTGGGTGACAGGGGTTTGGATCAATGAGCAGTACTTC
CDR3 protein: CSVLWVTGVWINEQYF

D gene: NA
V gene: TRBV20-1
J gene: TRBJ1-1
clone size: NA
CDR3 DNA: TGCAGTGCTAGAGATCGCGGGACCCAAGCTATGGCGGTGAACACTGAAGCTTTCTTT
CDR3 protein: CSARDRGTQAMAVNTEAFF

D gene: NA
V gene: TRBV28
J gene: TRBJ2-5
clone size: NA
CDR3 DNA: TGTGCCAGCAGTTTTAGAGTCGGGGTATTCCAAGAGACCCAGTACTTC
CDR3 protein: CASSFRVGVFQETQYF

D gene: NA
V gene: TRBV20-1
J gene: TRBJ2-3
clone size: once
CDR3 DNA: TGCAGTGCTAGTCGCAGGTTCACAGATACGCAGTATTTT
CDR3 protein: CSASRRFTDTQYF

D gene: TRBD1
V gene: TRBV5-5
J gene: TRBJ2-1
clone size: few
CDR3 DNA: TGTGCCAGCAGCTTGGTCACGGACAGGAATAATGAGCAGTTCTTC
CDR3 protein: CASSLVTDRNNEQFF

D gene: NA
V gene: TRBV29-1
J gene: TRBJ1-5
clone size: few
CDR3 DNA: TGCAGCGTTGTCTGGTCTAGCAATCAGCCCCAGCATTTT
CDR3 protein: CSVVWSSNQPQHF

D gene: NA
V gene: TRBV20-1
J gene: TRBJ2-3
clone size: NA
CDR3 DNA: TGCAGTGCTAAATCCCAACCTAGCACAGATACGCAGTATTTT
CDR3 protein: CSAKSQPSTDTQYF

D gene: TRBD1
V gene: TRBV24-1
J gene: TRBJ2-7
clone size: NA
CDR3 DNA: TGTGCCACCAGTGATGGGACAGGGGGCGAGCAGTACTTC
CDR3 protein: CATSDGTGGEQYF

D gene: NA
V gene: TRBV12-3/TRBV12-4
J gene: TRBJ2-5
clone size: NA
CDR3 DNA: TGTGCCAGCAGTTTAGGGCGTAGAGATATCACAGAGACCCAGTACTTC
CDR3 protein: CASSLGRRDITETQYF

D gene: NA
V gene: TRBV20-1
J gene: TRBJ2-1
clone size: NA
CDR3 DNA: TGCAGTGCTAGAGAGGCCGTTAGGGGTTACAATGAGCAGTTCTTC
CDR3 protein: CSAREAVRGYNEQFF

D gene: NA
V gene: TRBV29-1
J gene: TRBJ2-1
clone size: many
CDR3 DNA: TGCAGCGTTGAAGAACCGAAAAGGGTCAATGAGCAGTTCTTC
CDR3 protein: CSVEEPKRVNEQFF

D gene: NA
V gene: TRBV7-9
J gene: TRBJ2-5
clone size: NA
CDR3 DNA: TGTGCCAGCAGCTCAGCCTACCTTCAAGAGACCCAGTACTTC
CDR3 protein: CASSSAYLQETQYF

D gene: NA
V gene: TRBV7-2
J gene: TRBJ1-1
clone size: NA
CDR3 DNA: TGTGCCAGCAGCTTGAGGGGGATTTACACTGAAGCTTTCTTT
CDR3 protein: CASSLRGIYTEAFF

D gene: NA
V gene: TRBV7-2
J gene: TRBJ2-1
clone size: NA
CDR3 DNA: TGTGCCAGCAGCCCTCGTCCGAGGGTTAATGAGCAGTTCTTC
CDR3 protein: CASSPRPRVNEQFF

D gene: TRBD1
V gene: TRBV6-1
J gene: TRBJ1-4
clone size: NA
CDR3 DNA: TGTGCCAGCAGACGAGTCCGGGACAGGGGGGGGGCAACTAATGAAAAACTGTTTTTT
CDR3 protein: CASRRVRDRGGATNEKLFF

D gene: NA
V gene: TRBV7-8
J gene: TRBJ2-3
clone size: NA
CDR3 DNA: TGTGCCAGCAGCTTAGGATTGGTGAGGTCAGATACGCAGTATTTT
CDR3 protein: CASSLGLVRSDTQYF

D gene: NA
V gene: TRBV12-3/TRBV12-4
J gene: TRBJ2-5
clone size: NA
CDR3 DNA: TGTGCCAGCAAAAGGGGCGGGAAAGAGACCCAGTACTTC
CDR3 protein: CASKRGGKETQYF

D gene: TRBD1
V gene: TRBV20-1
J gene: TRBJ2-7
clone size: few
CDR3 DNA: TGCAGTGCTATCCCCAACAGGGGGCAGTTTCAATCCTACGAGCAGTACTTC
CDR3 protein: CSAIPNRGQFQSYEQYF

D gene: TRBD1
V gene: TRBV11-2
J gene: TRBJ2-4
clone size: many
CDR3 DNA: TGTGCCAGCAGCCCCGGGACAGCAATAGCCAAAAACATTCAGTACTTC
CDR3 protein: CASSPGTAIAKNIQYF

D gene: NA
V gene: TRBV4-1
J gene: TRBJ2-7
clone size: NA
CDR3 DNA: TGCGCCAGCAGCCCAAGTCAGGTATCCTACAATGAGCAGTACTTC
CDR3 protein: CASSPSQVSYNEQYF

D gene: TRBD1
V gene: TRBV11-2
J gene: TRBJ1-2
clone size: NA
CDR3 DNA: TGTGCCAGCAGCAACCTGATGGACAGGAACTATGGCTACACCTTC
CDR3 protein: CASSNLMDRNYGYTF

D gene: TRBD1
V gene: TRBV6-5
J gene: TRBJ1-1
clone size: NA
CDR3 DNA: TGTGCCAGCAGTTACTCGATACAGGGGACTGAAGCTTTCTTT
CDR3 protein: CASSYSIQGTEAFF

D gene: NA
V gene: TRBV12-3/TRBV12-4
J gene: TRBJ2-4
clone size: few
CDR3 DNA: TGTGCCAGCAGTTTACGGAAGCTAGCCAAAAACATTCAGTACTTC
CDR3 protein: CASSLRKLAKNIQYF

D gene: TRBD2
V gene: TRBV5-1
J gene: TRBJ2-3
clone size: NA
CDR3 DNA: TGCGCCAGCAGCTTGGGCTCAACAGGGACTAGCGGGTCGGGAACGCAGTATTTT
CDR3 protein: CASSLGSTGTSGSGTQYF

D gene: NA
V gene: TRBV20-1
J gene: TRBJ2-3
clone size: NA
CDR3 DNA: TGCAGTGCTAGAGACACTGGGGATACGCAGTATTTT
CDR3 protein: CSARDTGDTQYF

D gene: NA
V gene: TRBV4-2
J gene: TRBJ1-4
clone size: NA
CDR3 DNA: TGTGCCAGCAGCCAACCTGGACACCCGCGGGGGAAACTGTTTTTT
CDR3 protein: CASSQPGHPRGKLFF